The entry that follows covers one TCR beta chain sequence. Other nucleotide sequences from this sample produce the same CDR3. This sample is part of a study of blood T cell repertoires in COVID-19. With 0 bases removed from V and 2 bases from J, the gap between germline ends came to 5 bases. The CDR3 is 14 amino acids. Germline lookup yields CDR1 SGDLS and CDR2 YYNGEE. Method: immunoSEQ multiplex PCR; TCRdb's copy keeps in-frame clones and lacks some. The sample lists about 130,000 clones; 80% were seen once. The TCR comes from an older man with acute or convalescent COVID-19. Sequencing input: peripheral blood. The chain joins TRBV9 to TRBJ2-2; D ambiguous. The CDR3 region is CASSVAGNTGELFF. In DNA form, the CDR3 reads TGTGCCAGCAGCGTAGCAGGTAACACCGGGGAGCTGTTTTTT.